These T cell receptor beta chains were read from a single sample in a study of T cell repertoires in ileal Crohn's disease. The protocol was immunoSEQ multiplex PCR, while the TCRdb copy is restricted to in-frame clones and leaves out a portion. The repertoire has approximately 5,400 clones, roughly 82% of them found once; the top ten carry around 12%. Source material: ileal tissue. The receptors come from an adult with Crohn's disease. CDR3s leave out the opening cysteine and the closing phenylalanine or tryptophan.

v_call	j_call	cdr3_aa
TRBV2	TRBJ1-5	ANSLTGMREPQH
TRBV28	TRBJ1-1	ASSLPQGNTEAF
TRBV6-1	TRBJ2-5	ASSGTGETQY
TRBV18	TRBJ2-5	ASSVTNRLGMEQGAQETQY
TRBV11-2	TRBJ1-6	ASSLVVGVGSPLH
TRBV25-1	TRBJ1-3	ASSEWQASGNTIY
TRBV29-1	TRBJ2-7	SVGPTVYEQY
TRBV11-2	TRBJ1-1	ASSLGGRGSTEAF
TRBV5-1	TRBJ1-1	ASSEDREGAWSNTEAF
TRBV5-1	TRBJ2-5	ASSPDGGRRTQY
TRBV15	TRBJ2-1	ATSRDRGGPYNEQF
TRBV18	TRBJ1-5	ASSRNTLQGDQPQH
TRBV5-1	TRBJ1-3	ASSSQGASSGNTIY
TRBV23-1	TRBJ1-5	ASSQSEINRGQHNSNQPQH
TRBV11-1	TRBJ2-7	ASSFTGSYEQY
TRBV7-8	TRBJ1-2	ASSLGGLHYGYT
TRBV28	TRBJ2-1	ASSFRGSRYNEQF
TRBV19	TRBJ1-1	ASSQGTEAF
TRBV28	TRBJ2-7	ASSLFGAVKYEQY
TRBV5-8	TRBJ2-1	ASSLREGPNEQF
TRBV4-3	TRBJ1-2	ASSQELQGTYGYT
TRBV5-6	TRBJ1-1	ASSLEADEAF
TRBV18	TRBJ1-1	ASSPDSLMNTEAF
TRBV29-1	TRBJ2-1	SVDPTDRVGNEQF
TRBV29-1	TRBJ2-3	SVERPAGLGDTQY
TRBV5-4	TRBJ2-7	ASSGTFTEQY
TRBV4-2	TRBJ2-5	ATSSWQETQY
TRBV5-1	TRBJ1-2	ASSPGDREGVNGYT
TRBV6-4	TRBJ2-2	ASRGLAGGTGELF
TRBV6-5	TRBJ1-5	ASRLGLNNQPQH
TRBV27	TRBJ2-3	ASKNPGPDTQY
TRBV19	TRBJ2-2	ASSMDNPNTGELF
TRBV2	TRBJ1-1	ASSARQANTEAF
TRBV9	TRBJ1-6	ASSGKRPGGEGSLH
TRBV9	TRBJ2-2	ASSRGGSNTGELF
TRBV11-3	TRBJ2-7	ASNSMGPSYEQY
TRBV4-2	TRBJ2-5	ASSQDGSGRVPQY
TRBV19	TRBJ2-6	ASSMGQAGANVLT
TRBV30	TRBJ1-4	AWSRDSNEKLF
TRBV1	TRBJ2-1	TSSQILGTPNLRYNEQF
TRBV6-6	TRBJ1-5	ASSQGDVDQPQH
TRBV27	TRBJ2-2	ASRGLGRTGELF
TRBV5-6	TRBJ2-2	ASSFGTSGGELF
TRBV10-2	TRBJ1-1	ASSEGWGGRNTEAF
TRBV28	TRBJ1-2	ASSLTGPYGYT
TRBV28	TRBJ2-7	ASNSLTSGGSYEQY
TRBV28	TRBJ2-1	ASSFLSGRARNEQF
TRBV19	TRBJ2-1	ASTLARQGGNEQF
TRBV30	TRBJ2-5	AWSPGQGTETQY
TRBV7-3	TRBJ2-5	ASSFSAGGAQY
TRBV5-1	TRBJ2-2	ASSLAGTTGELF
TRBV6-1	TRBJ2-7	ATSDRFYEQY
TRBV13	TRBJ1-2	ASSSRTGSVYGYT
TRBV13	TRBJ2-1	ASSLGTSGGNEQF